The 12 T cell receptor beta chains presented below share a single source sample, sequenced in a study of T-cell memory formation after mild COVID-19. TCRdb recomputed calls from the 5' RACE reads with MiXCR, one row per CDR3 protein. The table has 400,000 to 450,000 distinct CDR3 sequences, about a sixth seen once. The sequenced material came from PBMCs or a T cell subset sorted from them (not recorded which). Receptor source: a man between 18 and 29 years old who had mild COVID-19 (a few samples of this study predate the infection). Cell type and time point are not known.

This clonotype was seen more than once but under ten times. V gene TRBV6-2 or TRBV6-3 combines with J gene TRBJ2-7, with 10 bases that match TRBD2. The CDR3 runs 14 residues. In germline, CDR1 is MNHEY, CDR2 SVGEGT. V was pared by 6 bases and J by 2 bases, with 4 bases of the junction left unmatched. Written as DNA, the CDR3 is TGTGCCAGCAGGAACAGCGGGGGGGCCTACGAGCAGTACTTC. Protein sequence: CASRNSGGAYEQYF.

In the case of this clonotype: A read error may produce the germline difference seen at one junction end. This sequence joins TRBV10-3 and TRBJ1-6; no clear D gene. The CDR3 runs 10 residues. CDR1 is ENHRY and CDR2 is SYGVKD in the germline V gene. The CDR3 reads CTSTGSGLHF. The CDR3 coding sequence is TGCACTTCGACGGGATCTGGTCTCCACTTT.

The chain joins TRBV5-1 to TRBJ2-1; TRBD2 might be the D (6 bases). The CDR3 has 13 amino acids. Germline loops: CDR1 SGHRS, CDR2 YFSETQ. The V end lost 4 bases, the J end lost 14 bases, and 19 bases lay between the germline ends. CDR3 sequence (DNA): TGCGCCAGCAGCGAGGGACTGATGAATTCGGAGTTCTTC. Its translation is CASSEGLMNSEFF.

The chain links TRBV6-5 to TRBJ1-5, with no clear D. Trimming took 6 bases from V and 7 from J, leaving 10 bases between them. There are 12 residues in the CDR3. The germline CDR1 and CDR2 sequences are MNHEY and SVGAGI. CDR3 nucleotides: TGTGCCAGCAGGGCATCGGGGCAGCCCCAGCATTTT. Translation: CASRASGQPQHF.

The chain couples TRBV5-1 to TRBJ2-6, with 13 bases aligning to TRBD2. This CDR3 contains 15 residues. Germline assignment: CDR1 SGHRS and CDR2 YFSETQ. Trimming at V came to 5 bases and at J to 12 bases, leaving 8 bases not matched to a gene. The CDR3 DNA is TGCGCCAGCAGTCCACGACTAGCGGGGGGCGGCGTCCTGACTTTC. It encodes CASSPRLAGGGVLTF.

V usage is TRBV4-1 and J usage is TRBJ2-5; 8 bases are shared with TRBD2. Germline trimming cut 0 bases from V and 4 bases from J; bases unmatched to any gene: 7. The CDR3 totals 16 residues. Germline V gene lookup returns CDR1 MGHRA and CDR2 YSYEKL. CDR3 amino acids: CASSQEGLEAPETQYF. The CDR3 bases are TGCGCCAGCAGCCAAGAGGGACTAGAAGCGCCAGAGACCCAGTACTTC.

This chain uses TRBV4-2 with TRBJ2-3; the D gene is possibly TRBD1 (6 bases). V was shortened by 1 base and J by 2 bases, with 10 bases between the two germline ends. The CDR3 has 15 amino acids. CDR1 LGHNA and CDR2 YNFKEQ come from the germline V gene. CDR3 coding DNA: TGTGCCAGCAGCCAAGGACAGGAGAACACAGATACGCAGTATTTT. This codes for CASSQGQENTDTQYF.

V gene TRBV6-2 or TRBV6-3 combines with J gene TRBJ1-3; no definite D call. Between the trimmed V and J ends, which lost 8 bases and 1 base, there was a span of 6 bases. CDR1 is MNHEY and CDR2 is SVGEGT in the germline V gene. The CDR3 totals 12 residues. CDR3 sequence: CASGRSGNTIYF. CDR3 coding DNA: TGTGCCAGCGGGAGATCTGGAAACACCATATATTTT.

This clonotype was seen many times. An end of the junction does not agree with germline; a read error may underlie this. This rearrangement joins TRBV5-1 to TRBJ2-1; TRBD1 or TRBD2 may be the D gene (5 bases each). Germline V gene lookup returns CDR1 SGHRS and CDR2 YFSETQ. This CDR3 is 14 amino acids long. The CDR3 region is CASSLGTEYNEQFF. CDR3 nucleotides: TGTGCCAGCAGCTTGGGGACGGAGTACAATGAGCAGTTCTTC.

The chain couples TRBV3-1 to TRBJ2-5; no clear D gene. CDR1 and CDR2 from the germline V gene are LGHDT and YNNKEL (reference sequence). This CDR3 has 14 amino acids. With 4 bases removed from V and 2 bases from J, the gap between germline ends came to 11 bases. The CDR3 DNA is TGTGCCAGCAGCCCTGACCCGGAACAAGAGACCCAGTACTTC. It translates to CASSPDPEQETQYF.

This clonotype was picked up a small number of times. The rearrangement links TRBV18 to TRBJ1-1; 10 bases agree with TRBD1. The CDR3 runs 15 residues. The germline CDR1 and CDR2 sequences are KGHSH and LQKENI. Trimming cost V 4 bases and J 5 bases; bases outside gene matches: 7. CDR3 sequence (DNA): TGTGCCAGCTCACGCTCCGGGACAGGGGAGACTGAAGCTTTCTTT. It encodes CASSRSGTGETEAFF.

V is TRBV7-9 and J is TRBJ2-1, with 8 bases fitting TRBD2. The CDR3 loop spans 16 amino acids. Germline loops: CDR1 SEHNR, CDR2 FQNEAQ (reference sequence). The trim removed 3 bases at V and 5 bases at J, leaving 9 bases unmatched. CDR3 bases: TGTGCCAGCAGCTTCCCAGAGCGGGGGAACAACAATGAGCAGTTCTTC. Protein product: CASSFPERGNNNEQFF.